This T cell receptor (beta chain) was sequenced in a study of cytomegalovirus exposure and HLA in healthy donors. Whole-study findings and limits: In a later analysis, compared with equally common non-associated chains, HLA-associated beta chains were more expanded.

About this clone itself: No antigen is known for it.

The PCR had 60 Vbeta and 13 Jbeta primers. The table came from immunoSEQ multiplex PCR; TCRdb's copy has only in-frame clones and leaves some out. The data hold about 130,000 clones, with about 78% observed a single time. The CDR3 spans 14 residues. Trimming at V came to 5 bases and at J to 4 bases, leaving 4 bases not matched to a gene. Germline CDR1 MNHNS, CDR2 SASEGT. The sample was PBMCs. The rearrangement uses TRBV6-1 and TRBJ2-2; TRBD1 agrees at 7 bases. This receptor was obtained from a female donor in good health and CMV-seronegative. The CDR3, as DNA: TGTGCCAGCAGTACAGGGGAGACCACCGGGGAGCTGTTTTTT. Amino acid sequence: CASSTGETTGELFF.